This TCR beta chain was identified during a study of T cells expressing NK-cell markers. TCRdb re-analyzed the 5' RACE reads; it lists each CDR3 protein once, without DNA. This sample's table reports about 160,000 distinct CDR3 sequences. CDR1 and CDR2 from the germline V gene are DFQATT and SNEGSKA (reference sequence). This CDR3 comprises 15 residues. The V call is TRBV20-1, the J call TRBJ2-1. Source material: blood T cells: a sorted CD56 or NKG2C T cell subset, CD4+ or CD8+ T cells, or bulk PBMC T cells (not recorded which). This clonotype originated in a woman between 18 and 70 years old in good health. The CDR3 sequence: CSARESSRSPNEQFF.